Following are 22 T cell receptor beta chains from one sample sequenced in a study of T cell responses to AZD1222 COVID-19 vaccine. Repertoires were generated with immunoSEQ multiplex PCR, while TCRdb's copy carries only in-frame clones and drops some. The repertoire holds about 110,000 clones, with about 89% as singletons. Sequenced material: peripheral blood, taken 28 days after the second AZD1222 dose. The receptors were sampled from an adult who received the AZD1222 COVID-19 vaccine.

This chain links TRBV12-5 with TRBJ1-4, with D possibly TRBD1 on 5 matching bases. The CDR3 is made up of 14 amino acids. The V end lost 3 bases, the J end lost 1 base, and 6 bases lay between the germline ends. Per germline, CDR1 LGHNT and CDR2 FRNRAP. The CDR3 spells CASGLRGTNEKLFF. Here the CDR3 DNA reads TGTGCTAGTGGTTTAAGGGGAACTAATGAAAAACTGTTTTTT.

This rearrangement joins TRBV12-3 or TRBV12-4 to TRBJ1-1; no clear D. The V end was cut by 5 bases, the J end by 7 bases, with 11 bases between. The CDR3 consists of 12 residues. CDR3 sequence (DNA): TGTGCCAGCAGTCCCGAACTACTTGAAGCTTTCTTT. The encoded protein is CASSPELLEAFF.

The rearrangement links TRBV4-3 to TRBJ2-3, with TRBD2 identical over 9 bases. Unmatched junction bases numbered 15, after V lost 0 bases and J lost 8 bases. CDR1 is LGHNA, CDR2 YSLEER, per germline. The CDR3 is 18 residues long. CDR3 sequence reads: CASSQDPPLGGGVGTQYF. The CDR3 DNA follows: TGCGCCAGCAGCCAAGACCCACCACTCGGCGGGGGGGTAGGTACGCAGTATTTT.

The J gene is TRBJ1-2, the V gene TRBV7-6; D is unresolved. CDR3 size: 15 residues. Germline-derived CDR1 and CDR2 are SGHVS and FNYEAQ. The V gene lost 4 bases and the J gene lost 0 bases, with 12 bases spanning the gap. The CDR3 nucleotides read TGTGCCAGCAGCTCGAGACCACACTCTAACTATGGCTACACCTTC. This sequence encodes CASSSRPHSNYGYTF.

This chain links TRBV5-5 with TRBJ2-3; D tentatively fits TRBD1 or TRBD2 (6 bases each). V was shortened by 4 bases and J by 3 bases, with 15 bases between the two germline ends. This CDR3 spans 15 amino acids. Per germline, CDR1 SGHKS and CDR2 YYEKEE (reference sequence). This CDR3 reads CASSPAWGATDTQYF. The CDR3 bases are TGTGCCAGCAGCCCGGCGTGGGGGGCTACAGATACGCAGTATTTT.

The chain joins TRBV9 to TRBJ2-7; D remains ambiguous. V lost 2 bases, J lost 4 bases, and 10 bases lay in between. Germline V gene sequence: CDR1 SGDLS, CDR2 YYNGEE. The CDR3 contains 13 residues. The CDR3 DNA reads as TGTGCCAGCAGCGTCTCCCTGGGTTACGAGCAGTACTTC. It is translated as CASSVSLGYEQYF.

CDR3 DNA sequence: TGTGCCAGCAGCTTGGTATGGTCCCGGGGAGTCCAAGAGACCCAGTACTTC. Translated: CASSLVWSRGVQETQYF. The V gene is TRBV5-5, the J gene TRBJ2-5, with D maybe TRBD2 (5 bases). The germline CDR1 and CDR2 sequences are SGHKS and YYEKEE (reference sequence). The CDR3 spans 17 residues. V lost 0 bases and J lost 1, with 16 bases in between.

This clone was picked up one time. The J gene is TRBJ2-1, the V gene TRBV5-4; 10 nucleotides line up with TRBD2. With 2 bases clipped from V and 7 bases from J, the junction kept 9 bases outside the gene matches. The CDR3 has 16 residues. Germline V lookup: CDR1 SGHNT, CDR2 YYREEE (reference sequence). The CDR3 coding sequence is TGTGCCAGCAGCTTTGCAAGCGGGGGGGCATATAATGAGCAGTTCTTC. Translation gives CASSFASGGAYNEQFF. Using reference TRBV5-4 and TRBJ2-1 for the parts outside the CDR3, the full variable domain is ETGVTQSPTHLIKTRGQQVTLRCSSQSGHNTVSWYQQALGQGPQFIFQYYREEENGRGNFPPRFSGLQFPNYSSELNVNALELDDSALYLCASSFASGGAYNEQFFGPGTRLTVL.

The V call is TRBV4-2, the J call TRBJ2-1; 8 bases fit TRBD1. After removal of 4 bases from V and 8 bases from J, the junction contained 7 bases not matched to a gene. CDR3 length: 14 amino acids. Per the germline V gene, CDR1 is LGHNA and CDR2 is YNFKEQ. CDR3 DNA sequence: TGTGCCAGCAGCCCACGGACAGGGTTGGATGAGCAGTTCTTC. This sequence encodes CASSPRTGLDEQFF.

CDR3 bases: TGTGCCAGCAGTTCTCGGCGGACAGGGGTTGGAAACACCATATATTTT. Translation gives CASSSRRTGVGNTIYF. This rearrangement joins TRBV28 to TRBJ1-3; 9 bases align to TRBD1. V was clipped by 4 bases and J by 3 bases; unmatched bases: 7. The CDR3 spans 16 residues. The germline V gene has CDR1 MDHEN and CDR2 SYDVKM.

V is TRBV10-3 and J is TRBJ2-2; TRBD1 is a possible D gene (6 bases). Germline lookup yields CDR1 ENHRY and CDR2 SYGVKD. The CDR3 is made up of 14 amino acids. V was cut by 11 bases and J by 4 bases, with 17 bases left in between. The CDR3 nucleotides are TGTGCCTTCCGGGACACCATTAGCACCGGGGAGCTGTTTTTT. Its protein product is CAFRDTISTGELFF.

This chain uses TRBV28 with TRBJ2-7; 13 bases are a match to TRBD2. The CDR3 is made up of 15 amino acids. From germline, CDR1 is MDHEN and CDR2 SYDVKM. The V and J ends lost 3 bases and 4 bases, in that order; junction bases with no gene match: 3. The CDR3 region is CASSLRTSGSYEQYF. The DNA for the CDR3 is TGTGCCAGCAGTTTGAGGACTAGCGGGAGTTACGAGCAGTACTTC.

The genes are TRBV7-2 and TRBJ2-5; D is undetermined. The V end lost 1 base, the J end lost 4 bases, and 4 bases lay between the germline ends. The V gene's germline CDR1 is SGHTA and CDR2 FQGNSA. The length of the CDR3 is 12 residues. The CDR3: CASSLDRETQYF. CDR3 in DNA: TGTGCCAGCAGCTTAGATCGAGAGACCCAGTACTTC.

V and J are TRBV19 and TRBJ1-1; the match to TRBD1 covers 7 bases. V gave up 4 bases and J gave up 1 base; unmatched junction bases: 6. The CDR3 totals 15 residues. Germline V gives CDR1 LNHDA, CDR2 SQIVND (reference sequence). The CDR3 nucleotides are TGTGCCAGTAGTACGCCCCAGGGGGGGAACACTGAAGCTTTCTTT. Residues: CASSTPQGGNTEAFF.

V gene TRBV7-2 combines with J gene TRBJ2-1, with TRBD2 matching over 8 bases. V lost 5 bases to trimming and J lost 2 bases; unmatched junction nucleotides: 5. Germline CDR1 reads SGHTA; CDR2 reads FQGNSA. The CDR3 runs to 15 residues. Written as DNA, the CDR3 is TGTGCCAGCAGCCCTCGGGAGGGCCCCTACAATGAGCAGTTCTTC. This sequence encodes CASSPREGPYNEQFF.

This clone was observed once. The rearrangement uses TRBV6-6 and TRBJ2-1; no clear D gene. This CDR3 region has 13 residues. V was cut by 7 bases and J by 5 bases, with 12 bases left in between. CDR1 and CDR2 (germline): MNHNY, SVGAGI (reference sequence). This CDR3 reads CASIPSRDNEQFF. The CDR3 DNA reads as TGTGCCAGCATTCCATCTAGAGACAATGAGCAGTTCTTC.

J is TRBJ1-3 and V is TRBV27; D is undetermined. The CDR3 runs to 13 residues. Germline V gene data show CDR1 as MNHEY and CDR2 as SMNVEV (reference sequence). Trimming took 2 bases from V and 4 from J, leaving 6 bases between them. This CDR3 reads CASSLLAGNTIYF. The CDR3 coding sequence is TGTGCCAGCAGTTTACTGGCAGGAAACACCATATATTTT.

The chain carries TRBV28 and TRBJ1-2, with D possibly matching TRBD1 (6 bases). Germline V gene data show CDR1 as MDHEN and CDR2 as SYDVKM. Trimming took 3 bases from V and 4 from J, leaving 18 bases between them. This CDR3 spans 16 amino acids. The DNA for the CDR3 is TGTGCCAGCAGTTTGAAGGGACCGGACAGCAGCTATGGCTACACCTTC. Its protein is CASSLKGPDSSYGYTF.

V is TRBV5-4 and J is TRBJ2-2; D is unclear. This CDR3 contains 12 residues. Trimming took 5 bases from V and 5 from J, leaving 7 bases between them. Germline-derived CDR1 and CDR2 are SGHNT and YYREEE (reference sequence). In DNA form, the CDR3 reads TGTGCCAGCAGGCCACGAACCGGGGAGCTGTTTTTT. Translated, it gives CASRPRTGELFF.

The genes are TRBV5-6 and TRBJ1-1, with 10 nucleotides matching TRBD1. V lost 4 bases to trimming and J lost 5 bases; unmatched junction nucleotides: 5. There are 14 residues in the CDR3. Germline V gene data show CDR1 as SGHDT and CDR2 as YYEEEE. The CDR3, as DNA: TGTGCCAGCAGCAAGACAGGGGGCGCGACTGAAGCTTTCTTT. Translation: CASSKTGGATEAFF.

The rearrangement joins TRBV7-3 to TRBJ1-5; no clear D gene. CDR3 length: 13 residues. Trimming pared 3 bases from V and 4 bases from J, leaving 7 bases between. CDR1 SGHTA and CDR2 FQGTGA come from the germline V gene. In nucleotides, the CDR3 is TGTGCCAGCAGCTTTCGTGCAAATCAGCCCCAGCATTTT. It specifies CASSFRANQPQHF.

The chain uses TRBV10-3 and TRBJ1-2, with 9 bases lining up with TRBD1. CDR3 length equals 14 residues. In germline, CDR1 is ENHRY, CDR2 SYGVKD. V trimming: 6 bases; J trimming: 2 bases; junction bases outside the gene matches: 4. For the CDR3, the DNA is TGTGCCATCAGCTACAGGGGGCGAAACTATGGCTACACCTTC. Amino acid sequence: CAISYRGRNYGYTF.